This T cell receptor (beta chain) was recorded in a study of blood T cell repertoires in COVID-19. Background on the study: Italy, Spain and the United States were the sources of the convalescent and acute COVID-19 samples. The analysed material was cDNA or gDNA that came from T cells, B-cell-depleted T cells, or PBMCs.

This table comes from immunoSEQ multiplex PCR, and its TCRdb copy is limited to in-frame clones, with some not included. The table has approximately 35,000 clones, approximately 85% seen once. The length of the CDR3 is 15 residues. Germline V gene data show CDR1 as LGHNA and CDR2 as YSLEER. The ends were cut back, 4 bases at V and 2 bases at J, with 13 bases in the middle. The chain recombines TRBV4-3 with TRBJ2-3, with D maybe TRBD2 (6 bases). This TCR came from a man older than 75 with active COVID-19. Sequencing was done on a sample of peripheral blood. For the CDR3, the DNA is TGCGCCAGCAGCCGCACGACTAGTTCCACAGATACGCAGTATTTT. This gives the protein CASSRTTSSTDTQYF.